This T cell receptor (beta chain) was retrieved from a study of neoadjuvant anti-PD-1 for oral cavity cancer. Study in general: Non-progressing patients received a fourth nivolumab dose near day 43, then surgery on days 50-56. Overall study results and limits: PBMC Gini-index clonality exceeded responders' in non-responders post-nivolumab. With a few patients per group, TCR findings need larger cohorts.

Profiled with immunoSEQ multiplex PCR; TCRdb holds only in-frame clones, not every one. The repertoire holds 15,000 to 20,000 clones, with 55% to 70% as singletons. Trimming took off 4 bases at V and 14 bases at J, with 15 bases between the two ends. This CDR3 is built from 12 residues. Looked up from germline, CDR1 is SGHRS and CDR2 is YFSETQ. Patients had newly diagnosed, untreated stage II-IVA oral cavity squamous cell carcinoma. With regard to this clone: Its matching antigen is unknown.

The sequence was obtained from a person aged 40 to 85 with oral cavity squamous cell carcinoma. V and J are TRBV5-1 and TRBJ1-4; no definite D call. This material consisted of PBMCs, taken before nivolumab (anti-PD-1) treatment. For the CDR3, the DNA is TGCGCCAGCAGCCCCGACCCGGGATTGCTGTTTTTT. Amino acid sequence: CASSPDPGLLFF.